Each of the 10 T cell receptor beta chains below was sequenced from the same sample in a study of response to subunit inactivated influenza vaccine. One entry per CDR3 protein, called by TCRdb with MiXCR from the RT-PCR reads. Here the sample spans 800,000 or so distinct CDR3 sequences, 21% being singletons. This specimen was PBMCs from blood, taken more than 4 days after vaccination. Receptors originate from a man over 45 who received an inactivated influenza vaccine.

The CDR3 region is CASSLTITSGTQYF. The CDR3, as DNA: TGTGCCAGCAGCTTAACGATAACCTCGGGGACCCAGTACTTC. The chain is built from TRBV7-3 and TRBJ2-5; no clear D. Germline loops: CDR1 SGHTA, CDR2 FQGTGA. The ends were cut back, 0 bases at V and 7 bases at J, with 12 bases in the middle. CDR3 length: 14 residues.

This clonotype has ten or more counts. V gene TRBV20-1 combines with J gene TRBJ2-5, with 10 bases aligning to TRBD2. V was clipped by 6 bases and J by 10 bases; unmatched bases: 11. Per the germline V gene, CDR1 is DFQATT and CDR2 is SNEGSKA (reference sequence). This CDR3 is built from 13 residues. The CDR3 DNA sequence: TGCAGTGCAACCGGGACTAGCGAACAAAACCAGTACTTC. Translating it yields CSATGTSEQNQYF.

The chain employs TRBV7-9 and TRBJ2-1; D not resolved. V was trimmed by 3 bases and J by 7 bases, leaving 4 bases between them. CDR3 length equals 11 residues. Germline V lookup: CDR1 SEHNR, CDR2 FQNEAQ (reference sequence). The CDR3 is CASSFPNEQFF. DNA for the CDR3: TGTGCCAGCAGCTTTCCTAATGAGCAGTTCTTC.

This chain links TRBV27 with TRBJ2-7; D is possibly TRBD1 (7 bases). The V gene lost 1 base and the J gene lost 0 bases, with 22 bases spanning the gap. The CDR3 is 19 amino acids. CDR1 and CDR2 from the germline V gene are MNHEY and SMNVEV (reference sequence). The CDR3 protein is CASSLLPREGGTDSYEQYF. The CDR3 DNA follows: TGTGCCAGCAGTTTATTACCCCGCGAAGGCGGGACAGACTCCTACGAGCAGTACTTC.

This clonotype was observed a handful of times. The chain joins TRBV7-8 to TRBJ2-7; tentatively, D is TRBD1 (6 bases). The germline V gene has CDR1 SGHVS and CDR2 FQNEAQ. CDR3 length: 14 amino acids. V was shortened by 7 bases and J by 4 bases, with 17 bases between the two germline ends. The CDR3 sequence is CASTRSSGEYEQYF. Here the CDR3 DNA reads TGTGCCAGCACCCGATCGTCAGGGGAATACGAGCAGTACTTC.

J is TRBJ2-7 and V is TRBV7-9; either TRBD1 or TRBD2 may supply D (5 bases each). This CDR3 is 14 amino acids long. V lost 5 bases and J 2 bases, leaving 13 bases between the germline ends. Germline values: CDR1 SEHNR, CDR2 FQNEAQ (reference sequence). CDR3 nucleotides: TGTGCCAGCAGCCCAGAGGGACCCACCTACGAGCAGTACTTC. Protein sequence: CASSPEGPTYEQYF.

This clonotype was seen only a few times. This rearrangement joins TRBV6-1 to TRBJ2-7, with D possibly TRBD1 on 5 matching bases. CDR1 and CDR2 (germline): MNHNS, SASEGT. The V and J ends lost 1 base and 2 bases respectively, with 12 bases between them. CDR3 length: 15 amino acids. DNA for the CDR3: TGTGCCAGCAGTGAAGGTAGTTGGGGCCCCTACGAGCAGTACTTC. It is translated as CASSEGSWGPYEQYF.

About this clonotype: One end of the junction varies from germline; a read error may be responsible. The chain combines TRBV7-2 with TRBJ2-7, with 7 nucleotides matching TRBD2. Germline loops: CDR1 SGHTA, CDR2 FQGNSA. The CDR3 contains 15 residues. As DNA, the CDR3 is TGTGCCAGCAGCTCCCGAGTAGCGGGCTCCCACGAGCAGTACTTC. Translated: CASSSRVAGSHEQYF. Full variable domain (rest looked up from reference TRBV7-2 and TRBJ2-7): GAGVSQSPSNKVTEKGKDVELRCDPISGHTALYWYRQSLGQGLEFLIYFQGNSAPDKSGLPSDRFSAERTGGSVSTLTIQRTQQEDSAVYLCASSSRVAGSHEQYFGPGTRLTVT.

Many counts were recorded for this clonotype. J is TRBJ2-3 and V is TRBV5-1; D gene unclear. Germline V gene data show CDR1 as SGHRS and CDR2 as YFSETQ. With 2 bases removed from V and 4 bases from J, the gap between germline ends came to 14 bases. The CDR3 has 15 amino acids. The CDR3, as DNA: TGCGCCAGCAGCTTTATAGCCAACCGACCAGATACGCAGTATTTT. It codes for CASSFIANRPDTQYF. Using reference TRBV5-1 and TRBJ2-3 for the parts outside the CDR3, the full variable domain is KAGVTQTPRYLIKTRGQQVTLSCSPISGHRSVSWYQQTPGQGLQFLFEYFSETQRNKGNFPGRFSGRQFSNSRSEMNVSTLELGDSALYLCASSFIANRPDTQYFGPGTRLTVL.

The CDR3 DNA reads TGTGCCAGCAGCTTAGTGGGGGCCGAGCAGTACTTC. Translated, it gives CASSLVGAEQYF. This chain joins TRBV7-9 and TRBJ2-7, with a tentative D call TRBD1 (6 bases). The CDR3 loop spans 12 amino acids. Per the germline V gene, CDR1 is SEHNR and CDR2 is FQNEAQ (reference sequence). Trimming took 1 base from V and 6 from J, leaving 7 bases between them.